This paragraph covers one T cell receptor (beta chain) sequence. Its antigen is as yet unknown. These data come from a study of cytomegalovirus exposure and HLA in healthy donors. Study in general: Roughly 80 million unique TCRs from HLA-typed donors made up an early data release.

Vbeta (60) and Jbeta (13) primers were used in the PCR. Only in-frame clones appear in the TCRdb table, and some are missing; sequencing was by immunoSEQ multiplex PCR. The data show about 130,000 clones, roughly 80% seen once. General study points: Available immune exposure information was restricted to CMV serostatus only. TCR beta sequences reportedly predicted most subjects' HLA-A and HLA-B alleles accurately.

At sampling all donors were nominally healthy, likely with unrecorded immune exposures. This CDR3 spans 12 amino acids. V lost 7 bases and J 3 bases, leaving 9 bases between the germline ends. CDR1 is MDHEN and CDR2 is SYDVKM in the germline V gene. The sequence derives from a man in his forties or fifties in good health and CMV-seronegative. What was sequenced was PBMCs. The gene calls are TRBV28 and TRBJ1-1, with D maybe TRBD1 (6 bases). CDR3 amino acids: CASNTGYTEAFF. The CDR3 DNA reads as TGTGCCAGCAATACAGGGTACACTGAAGCTTTCTTT.